Given below is one T cell receptor beta chain in context. This record comes from a study of blood T cell repertoires in COVID-19. This CDR3 has 15 amino acids. Germline V gene sequence: CDR1 SNHLY, CDR2 FYNNEI. The trim removed 5 bases at V and 0 bases at J, leaving 4 bases unmatched. This table comes from immunoSEQ multiplex PCR, and its TCRdb copy is limited to in-frame clones, with some not included. Of about 410,000 clones listed, roughly 90% are singletons. Source material: peripheral blood. The gene calls are TRBV2 and TRBJ2-1, with 7 positions matching TRBD2. The sequence was obtained from a middle-aged woman with COVID-19, enrolled during active disease. DNA of the CDR3: TGTGCCAGCAGTCTGAGCGGGGTCTCCTACAATGAGCAGTTCTTC. Amino acid sequence: CASSLSGVSYNEQFF. Looking up the rest from reference TRBV2 and TRBJ2-1 gives the full variable domain: EPEVTQTPSHQVTQMGQEVILRCVPISNHLYFYWYRQILGQKVEFLVSFYNNEISEKSEIFDDQFSVERPDGSNFTLKIRSTKLEDSAMYFCASSLSGVSYNEQFFGPGTRLTVL.